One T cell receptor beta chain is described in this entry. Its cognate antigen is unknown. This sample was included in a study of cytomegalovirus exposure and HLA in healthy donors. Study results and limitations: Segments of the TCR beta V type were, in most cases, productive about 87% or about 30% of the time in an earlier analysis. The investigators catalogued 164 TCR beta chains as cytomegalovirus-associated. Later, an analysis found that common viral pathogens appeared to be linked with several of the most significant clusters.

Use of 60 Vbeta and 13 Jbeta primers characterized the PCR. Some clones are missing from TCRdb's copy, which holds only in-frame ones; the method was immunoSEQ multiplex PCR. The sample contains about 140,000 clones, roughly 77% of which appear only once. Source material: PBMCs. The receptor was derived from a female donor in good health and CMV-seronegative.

CDR3 DNA sequence: TGTGCCAGCAGTTTATTTGACGGAGGGGACAGGGGCAATGAGCAGTTCTTC. Translated, it gives CASSLFDGGDRGNEQFF. V and J are TRBV27 and TRBJ2-1, with TRBD1 identical over 10 bases. CDR3 length equals 17 residues. Germline V gene lookup returns CDR1 MNHEY and CDR2 SMNVEV (reference sequence). The V and J ends lost 1 base and 6 bases, in that order; junction bases with no gene match: 9.